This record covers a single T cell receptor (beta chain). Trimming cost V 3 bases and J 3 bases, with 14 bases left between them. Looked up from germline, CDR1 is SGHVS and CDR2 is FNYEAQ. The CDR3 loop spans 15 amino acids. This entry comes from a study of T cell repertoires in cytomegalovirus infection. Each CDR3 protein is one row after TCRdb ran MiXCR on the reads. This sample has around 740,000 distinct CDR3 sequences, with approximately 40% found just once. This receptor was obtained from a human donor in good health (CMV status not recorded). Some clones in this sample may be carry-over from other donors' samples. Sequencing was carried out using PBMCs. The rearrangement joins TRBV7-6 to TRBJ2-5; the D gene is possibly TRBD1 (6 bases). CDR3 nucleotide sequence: TGTGCCAGCAGCTTTCAGGGGAGAGAGGAAGAGACCCAGTACTTC. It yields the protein CASSFQGREEETQYF.